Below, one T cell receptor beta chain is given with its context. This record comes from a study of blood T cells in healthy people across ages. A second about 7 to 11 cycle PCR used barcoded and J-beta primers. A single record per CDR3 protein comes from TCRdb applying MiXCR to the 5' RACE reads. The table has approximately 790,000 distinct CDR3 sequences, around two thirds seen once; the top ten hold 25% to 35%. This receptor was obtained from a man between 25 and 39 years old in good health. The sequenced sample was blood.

The CDR3 here is CASSLTFSGQETQYF. CDR3 DNA: TGTGCCAGCAGTTTAACATTCAGCGGGCAAGAGACCCAGTACTTC. The V and J genes are TRBV12-3 or TRBV12-4 and TRBJ2-5; D may be TRBD2 (6 bases). The CDR3 extends over 15 amino acids. V gave up 2 bases and J gave up 2 bases, with 12 bases separating them.